These 22 T cell receptor beta chains were sequenced from one sample in a study of cytomegalovirus exposure and HLA in healthy donors. The PCR ran on 60 Vbeta and 13 Jbeta primers. Assay: immunoSEQ multiplex PCR; the TCRdb copy retains only in-frame clones and omits some. The sample contains some 150,000 clones, 75% to 85% of which appear only once. Sequencing input: PBMCs. Receptors originate from a young man in good health and CMV-seropositive.

CDR3 sequence (DNA): TGTGCCAGCAGTTTGAGGTGGGGGGGATACAATGAGCAGTTCTTC. This gives the protein CASSLRWGGYNEQFF. V usage is TRBV28 and J usage is TRBJ2-1; TRBD2 matches at 7 bases. The CDR3 is 15 residues long. The V gene end was trimmed by 3 bases and the J gene end by 4 bases; junction bases not matched to a gene: 6. The germline V gene has CDR1 MDHEN and CDR2 SYDVKM.

The V call is TRBV28, the J call TRBJ2-7; possibly TRBD1 for D (6 bases). In germline, CDR1 is MDHEN, CDR2 SYDVKM. This CDR3 is 16 amino acids long. V dropped 4 bases and J dropped 0 bases, with 16 bases sitting between them. CDR3 protein: CASSSPGTPISYEQYF. The DNA of the CDR3 is TGTGCCAGCAGTTCCCCCGGGACACCGATCTCCTACGAGCAGTACTTC.

The chain has TRBV10-1 and TRBJ1-1, with D possibly matching TRBD1 (6 bases). V lost 6 bases to trimming and J lost 0 bases, with 8 bases between them. The V gene's germline CDR1 is WNHNN and CDR2 SYGVQD (reference sequence). The CDR3 is 13 amino acids. The DNA for the CDR3 is TGCGCCAGCAGCGACAGGTTGAACACTGAAGCTTTCTTT. Its protein product is CASSDRLNTEAFF.

This chain joins TRBV6-1 and TRBJ2-7; D uncertain. Deletions cut 0 bases from V and 1 base from J, with 10 bases between. The CDR3 loop spans 15 amino acids. Germline CDR1 and CDR2: MNHNS and SASEGT. The CDR3 is CASSEAGLESYEQYF. CDR3 nucleotide sequence: TGTGCCAGCAGTGAAGCGGGCCTTGAATCCTACGAGCAGTACTTC.

The gene calls are TRBV30 and TRBJ2-3, with D perhaps matching TRBD2 (5 bases). CDR3 size: 15 residues. Germline CDR1 reads GTSNPN; CDR2 reads SVGIG (reference sequence). Trimming took 3 bases from V and 5 from J, leaving 18 bases between them. For the CDR3, the DNA is TGTGCCTGGAGCCACGGAGGCAGTATCCTAGATACGCAGTATTTT. Encoded protein: CAWSHGGSILDTQYF.

The rearrangement links TRBV25-1 to TRBJ1-6; perhaps TRBD1 as D (6 bases). The CDR3 consists of 14 residues. V was shortened by 8 bases and J by 9 bases, with 17 bases between the two germline ends. CDR1 is MGHDK, CDR2 SYGVNS, per germline. CDR3 region: CASPGSGAGSPLHF. CDR3 DNA sequence: TGTGCCAGCCCGGGGTCAGGGGCTGGTTCACCCCTCCACTTT.

This clone was recorded once. The gene calls are TRBV28 and TRBJ1-5; D may be TRBD1 (5 bases). Germline assignment: CDR1 MDHEN and CDR2 SYDVKM. Trimming stripped 5 bases from V and 0 bases from J, with 23 bases between. This CDR3 is built from 19 residues. CDR3 residues: CASSPGDYSGGYSNQPQHF. CDR3 sequence (DNA): TGTGCCAGCAGTCCCGGGGACTACTCCGGGGGTTATAGCAATCAGCCCCAGCATTTT.

The rearrangement links TRBV9 to TRBJ1-1; TRBD1 matches at 10 bases. Germline CDR1 and CDR2: SGDLS and YYNGEE. Trimming at V came to 3 bases and at J to 1 base, leaving 3 bases not matched to a gene. CDR3 length equals 15 residues. The CDR3 spells CASSARDRGNTEAFF. The CDR3 DNA follows: TGTGCCAGCAGCGCGAGGGACAGGGGGAACACTGAAGCTTTCTTT.

V gene TRBV28 combines with J gene TRBJ2-3; 9 bases match TRBD2. CDR1 and CDR2 from the germline V gene are MDHEN and SYDVKM. CDR3 length: 16 amino acids. V trimming: 6 bases; J trimming: 3 bases; junction bases outside the gene matches: 10. For the CDR3, the DNA is TGTGCCAGCAGCCCGCGCGGGAGGGGTTTAACAGATACGCAGTATTTT. This translates into CASSPRGRGLTDTQYF.

V is TRBV5-1 and J is TRBJ1-1, with a weak D call TRBD1 (6 bases). V was cut by 0 bases and J by 1 base, with 7 bases left in between. CDR1 SGHRS and CDR2 YFSETQ come from the germline V gene. CDR3 length equals 14 residues. CDR3 residues: CASSLAGQNTEAFF. CDR3 DNA: TGCGCCAGCAGCTTGGCGGGACAGAACACTGAAGCTTTCTTT.

This chain connects TRBV10-3 to TRBJ2-1; 12 nucleotides agree with TRBD2. Trimming cost V 6 bases and J 9 bases; bases outside gene matches: 9. The CDR3 contains 15 residues. Germline CDR1 ENHRY, CDR2 SYGVKD. CDR3 sequence (DNA): TGTGCCATCAGCGATCTTCTAGCGGGAGGGATTGAGCAGTTCTTC. Amino acid sequence: CAISDLLAGGIEQFF.

This clone was observed a single time. CDR3 DNA sequence: TGTGCCTGGGGCTCTGCGGGGCTTAATGAAAAACTGTTTTTT. This sequence encodes CAWGSAGLNEKLFF. The genes are TRBV30 and TRBJ1-4; D may be TRBD1 (5 bases). Trimming pared 5 bases from V and 4 bases from J, leaving 14 bases between. Germline lookup yields CDR1 GTSNPN and CDR2 SVGIG (reference sequence). This CDR3 region has 14 residues.

This clone is a singleton in its sample. The rearrangement uses TRBV28 and TRBJ1-2, with 8 bases matching TRBD1. The CDR3 runs 13 residues. The V gene end was trimmed by 3 bases and the J gene end by 7 bases; junction bases not matched to a gene: 4. Germline V gene lookup returns CDR1 MDHEN and CDR2 SYDVKM. CDR3 bases: TGTGCCAGCAGTTTGACAGGGGTTCCTGGCTACACCTTC. Protein: CASSLTGVPGYTF.

The CDR3 DNA reads TGTGCCTGGAGTCAGTGGGGGCGGGTGGGTGAGCAGTTCTTC. It yields the protein CAWSQWGRVGEQFF. The genes are TRBV30 and TRBJ2-1; weak D call: TRBD1 (6 bases). Trimming cost V 2 bases and J 9 bases, with 17 bases left between them. The CDR3 spans 14 residues. Per the germline V gene, CDR1 is GTSNPN and CDR2 is SVGIG (reference sequence). Variable domain in full (rest from reference TRBV30 and TRBJ2-1): SQTIHQWPATLVQPVGSPLSLECTVEGTSNPNLYWYRQAAGRGLQLLFYSVGIGQISSEVPQNLSASRPQDRQFILSSKKLLLSDSGFYLCAWSQWGRVGEQFFGPGTRLTVL.

The chain's CDR3 is CAWSLRGTLGNQPQHF. In nucleotides, the CDR3 is TGTGCCTGGAGTCTCAGAGGCACGCTGGGCAATCAGCCCCAGCATTTT. The gene calls are TRBV30 and TRBJ1-5; D gene ambiguous. Germline V lookup: CDR1 GTSNPN, CDR2 SVGIG (reference sequence). This CDR3 is built from 16 residues. The V gene lost 2 bases and the J gene lost 2 bases, with 16 bases spanning the gap. The full variable domain, its missing parts supplied by reference TRBV30 and TRBJ1-5, is SQTIHQWPATLVQPVGSPLSLECTVEGTSNPNLYWYRQAAGRGLQLLFYSVGIGQISSEVPQNLSASRPQDRQFILSSKKLLLSDSGFYLCAWSLRGTLGNQPQHFGDGTRLSIL.

The rearrangement links TRBV30 to TRBJ2-1; no definite D call. V was pared by 4 bases and J by 4 bases, with 5 bases between. Germline loops: CDR1 GTSNPN, CDR2 SVGIG (reference sequence). The length of the CDR3 is 11 residues. CDR3: CAWIQYNEQFF. As DNA, the CDR3 is TGTGCCTGGATCCAATACAATGAGCAGTTCTTC.

The gene calls are TRBV10-3 and TRBJ2-2, with no clear D. The CDR3 spans 12 residues. Trimming took off 8 bases at V and 3 bases at J, with 7 bases between the two ends. Germline V CDR1 and CDR2: ENHRY, SYGVKD. The DNA of the CDR3 is TGTGCCATCCACCCAGACACCGGGGAGCTGTTTTTT. Translation: CAIHPDTGELFF.

This clone was seen just once. This chain connects TRBV5-6 to TRBJ1-5; a weak D match, TRBD1 (6 bases). Germline V lookup: CDR1 SGHDT, CDR2 YYEEEE. Trimming took off 4 bases at V and 3 bases at J, with 11 bases between the two ends. This CDR3 contains 14 residues. In DNA, the CDR3 is TGTGCCAGCAGCACGACAGGATCCAATCAGCCCCAGCATTTT. Its protein is CASSTTGSNQPQHF.

The chain couples TRBV28 to TRBJ2-7; TRBD2 might be the D (5 bases). The germline gives CDR1 MDHEN, CDR2 SYDVKM. This CDR3 comprises 13 residues. V was shortened by 6 bases and J by 1 base, with 10 bases between the two germline ends. The CDR3 DNA sequence: TGTGCCAGCAGGGTGGACTGGTCCTACGAGCAGTACTTC. Amino acid sequence: CASRVDWSYEQYF.

The J gene is TRBJ2-2, the V gene TRBV6-4; a possible D gene is TRBD1 (5 bases). Per germline, CDR1 MRHNA and CDR2 SNTAGT. The CDR3 consists of 14 residues. V lost 2 bases, J lost 1 base, and 5 bases lay in between. The DNA of the CDR3 is TGTGCCAGCAGTGACGGACAGAACACCGGGGAGCTGTTTTTT. Translation gives CASSDGQNTGELFF.

This chain joins TRBV7-2 and TRBJ2-1; weak D call: TRBD2 (6 bases). In germline, CDR1 is SGHTA, CDR2 FQGNSA. This CDR3 is 18 amino acids long. V was pared by 6 bases and J by 0 bases, with 21 bases between. CDR3 bases: TGTGCCAGCAGACGTCCGGGATTAGCGGCGAGCTCCTACAATGAGCAGTTCTTC. Translating gives CASRRPGLAASSYNEQFF.

The chain couples TRBV9 to TRBJ1-4, with D perhaps matching TRBD1 (6 bases). The ends were cut back, 3 bases at V and 7 bases at J, with 16 bases in the middle. Germline V lookup: CDR1 SGDLS, CDR2 YYNGEE. The CDR3 totals 15 residues. The CDR3 nucleotides read TGTGCCAGCAGCGAGCCCAGGGGTGGTAGTGAAAAACTGTTTTTT. It is translated as CASSEPRGGSEKLFF.